This TCR beta chain is from a study of T cell responses to AZD1222 COVID-19 vaccine. Study conclusions and caveats: Seropositive at baseline were only a handful of AZD1222 recipients. The study found vaccine-associated CD4 TCRs spanning spike, dominant at 160-218 and 743-854. A reported finding is that nearly half of spike-specific TCRs target unmutated variant regions.

Here immunoSEQ multiplex PCR was the method, and the copy in TCRdb shows in-frame clones only, minus some. In the table there are about 190,000 clones, approximately 90% of which are singletons. The germline gives CDR1 SGHRS, CDR2 YFSETQ. V gave up 4 bases and J gave up 3 bases, with 14 bases separating them. The CDR3 spans 15 residues. To note about this clone: The antigen is not known.

Sequenced here: peripheral blood, sampled on day 0 of AZD1222 vaccination. The source is an adult in good health. The chain is built from TRBV5-1 and TRBJ2-1, with D perhaps assigned TRBD1 or TRBD2 (6 bases each). DNA for the CDR3: TGCGCCAGCAGCCGAGACGGAGGGGGCTACAATGAGCAGTTCTTC. It codes for CASSRDGGGYNEQFF.